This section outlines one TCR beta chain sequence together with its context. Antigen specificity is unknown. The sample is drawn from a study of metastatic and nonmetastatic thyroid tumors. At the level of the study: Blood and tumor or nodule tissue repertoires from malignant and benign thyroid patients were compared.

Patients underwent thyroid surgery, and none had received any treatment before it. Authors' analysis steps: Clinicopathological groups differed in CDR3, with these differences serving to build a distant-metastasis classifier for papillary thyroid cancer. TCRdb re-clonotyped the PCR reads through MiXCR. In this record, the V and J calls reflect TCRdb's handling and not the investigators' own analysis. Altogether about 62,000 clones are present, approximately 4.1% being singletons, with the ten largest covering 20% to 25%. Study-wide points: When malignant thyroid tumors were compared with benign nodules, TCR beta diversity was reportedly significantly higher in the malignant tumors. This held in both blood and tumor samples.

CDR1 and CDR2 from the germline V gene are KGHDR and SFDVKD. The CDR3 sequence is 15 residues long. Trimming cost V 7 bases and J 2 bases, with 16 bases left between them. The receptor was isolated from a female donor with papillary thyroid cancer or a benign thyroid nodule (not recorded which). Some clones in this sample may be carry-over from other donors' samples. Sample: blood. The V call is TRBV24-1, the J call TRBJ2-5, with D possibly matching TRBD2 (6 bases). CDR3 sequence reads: CATSISGNPQETQYF. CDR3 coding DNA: TGTGCCACCAGCATTAGCGGTAACCCTCAAGAGACCCAGTACTTC.